The T cell receptor (beta chain) under discussion was sequenced for a study of shared clonotypes between healthy human individuals. Points on this clone: Its antigen remains unknown.

After removal of 2 bases from V and 4 bases from J, the junction contained 12 bases not matched to a gene. This CDR3 contains 17 residues. Germline CDR1 LNHNV, CDR2 YYDKDF (reference sequence). CD8 memory merged CD45RO+ cells and CCR7-negative CD45RA+ TemRA cells into one population. Sorted-subset replicate PCRs used 150 to 200 ng DNA, around 31,000 T cell genomes. Profiled with immunoSEQ multiplex PCR; TCRdb holds only in-frame clones, not every one. The sample yields more than 550,000 clones, 80% to 95% seen once. Findings and caveats of the study: Compared with clonotypes that all four donors shared, non-shared clonotypes had lower generation probabilities.

The gene calls are TRBV15 and TRBJ1-1; 8 bases align to TRBD1. Input material: memory CD8+ T cells from PBMCs. This sample's subset: CD45RO+ cells pooled with CCR7-negative TemRA cells. This receptor was obtained from a man in his late teens or twenties in good health. Some clones in this sample may be carry-over from other donors' samples. The CDR3 here is CATSRPHQGAEGTEAFF. CDR3 nucleotide sequence: TGTGCCACCAGCAGACCACACCAGGGGGCGGAGGGCACTGAAGCTTTCTTT. Full variable domain (outside the CDR3, taken from reference TRBV15 and TRBJ1-1): DAMVIQNPRYQVTQFGKPVTLSCSQTLNHNVMYWYQQKSSQAPKLLFHYYDKDFNNEADTPDNFQSRRPNTSFCFLDIRSPGLGDTAMYLCATSRPHQGAEGTEAFFGQGTRLTVV.